The subject of this entry is one T cell receptor (beta chain). The data derive from a study of cytomegalovirus exposure and HLA in healthy donors. It was with 60 Vbeta and 13 Jbeta primers that the PCR ran. Data came from immunoSEQ multiplex PCR; TCRdb stores just in-frame clones and leaves some out. The sample carries about 160,000 clones, roughly nine tenths recorded once. This CDR3 has 17 residues. From germline, CDR1 is SGHTA and CDR2 FQGNSA. Trimming took 5 bases from V and 0 from J; bases not matched to a gene: 7. Sequences were obtained from PBMCs. The gene calls are TRBV7-2 and TRBJ2-3, with 11 bases fitting TRBD2. The TCR was taken from a woman aged 25 to 45 in good health and CMV-seronegative. This CDR3 is CASSEIAGGVSTDTQYF. CDR3 nucleotides: TGTGCCAGCAGCGAAATAGCGGGGGGGGTGAGCACAGATACGCAGTATTTT. Combining the CDR3 with reference TRBV7-2 and TRBJ2-3 gives the whole variable domain GAGVSQSPSNKVTEKGKDVELRCDPISGHTALYWYRQSLGQGLEFLIYFQGNSAPDKSGLPSDRFSAERTGGSVSTLTIQRTQQEDSAVYLCASSEIAGGVSTDTQYFGPGTRLTVL.